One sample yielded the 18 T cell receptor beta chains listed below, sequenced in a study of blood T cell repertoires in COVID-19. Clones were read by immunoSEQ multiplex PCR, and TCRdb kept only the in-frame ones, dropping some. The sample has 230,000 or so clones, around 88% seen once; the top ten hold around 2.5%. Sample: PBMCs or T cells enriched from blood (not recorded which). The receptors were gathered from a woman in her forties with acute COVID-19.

In DNA form, the CDR3 reads TGTGCCAGCAGTTCGCGACTAGCGGGAAACTACAATGAGCAGTTCTTC. Translated: CASSSRLAGNYNEQFF. This chain connects TRBV6-5 to TRBJ2-1; 11 positions match TRBD2. From germline, CDR1 is MNHEY and CDR2 SVGAGI. V was pared by 4 bases and J by 3 bases, with 5 bases of the junction left unmatched. CDR3 length equals 16 residues.

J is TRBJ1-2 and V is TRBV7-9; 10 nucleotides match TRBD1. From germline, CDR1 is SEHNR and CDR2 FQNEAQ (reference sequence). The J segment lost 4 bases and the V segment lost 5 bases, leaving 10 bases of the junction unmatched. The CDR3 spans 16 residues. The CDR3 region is CASSLEGQGYGYGYTF. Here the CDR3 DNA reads TGTGCCAGCAGCCTCGAGGGACAGGGGTACGGCTATGGCTACACCTTC.

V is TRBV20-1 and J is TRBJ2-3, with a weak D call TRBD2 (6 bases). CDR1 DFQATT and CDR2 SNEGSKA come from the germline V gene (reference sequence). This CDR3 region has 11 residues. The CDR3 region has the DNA TGCAGCGGAGGGGGCACAGATACGCAGTATTTT. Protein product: CSGGGTDTQYF.

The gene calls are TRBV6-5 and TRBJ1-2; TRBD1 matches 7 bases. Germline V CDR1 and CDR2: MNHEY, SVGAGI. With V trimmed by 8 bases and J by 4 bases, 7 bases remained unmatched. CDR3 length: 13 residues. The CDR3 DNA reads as TGTGCCAGCTTCCAGGGGGTAATCTATGGCTACACCTTC. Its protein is CASFQGVIYGYTF.

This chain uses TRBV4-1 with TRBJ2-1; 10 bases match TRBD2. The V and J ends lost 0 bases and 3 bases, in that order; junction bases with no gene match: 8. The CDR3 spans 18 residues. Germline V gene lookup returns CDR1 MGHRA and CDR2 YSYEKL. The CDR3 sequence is CASSQDAAGGTIYNEQFF. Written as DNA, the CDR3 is TGCGCCAGCAGCCAAGATGCAGCGGGGGGGACGATCTACAATGAGCAGTTCTTC.

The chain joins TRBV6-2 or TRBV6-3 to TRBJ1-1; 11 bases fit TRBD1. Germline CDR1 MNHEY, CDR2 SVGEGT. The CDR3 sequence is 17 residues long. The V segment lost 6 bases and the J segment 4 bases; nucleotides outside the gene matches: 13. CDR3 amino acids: CASSSGQGARGITEAFF. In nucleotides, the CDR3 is TGTGCCAGCAGCTCCGGACAGGGGGCGCGTGGGATCACTGAAGCTTTCTTT.

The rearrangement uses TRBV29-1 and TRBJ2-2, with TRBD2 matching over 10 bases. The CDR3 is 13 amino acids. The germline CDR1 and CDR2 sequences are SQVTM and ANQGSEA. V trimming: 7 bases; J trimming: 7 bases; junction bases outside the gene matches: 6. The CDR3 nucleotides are TGCAGCGCAAGACTAGCGGGCGTCGGGGAGCTGTTTTTT. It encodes CSARLAGVGELFF.

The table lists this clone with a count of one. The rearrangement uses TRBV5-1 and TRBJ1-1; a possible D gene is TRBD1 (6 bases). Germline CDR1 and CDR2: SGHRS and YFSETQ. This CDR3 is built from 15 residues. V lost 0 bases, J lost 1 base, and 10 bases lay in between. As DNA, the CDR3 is TGCGCCAGCAGCTTGGCCGGGACAACGAACACTGAAGCTTTCTTT. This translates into CASSLAGTTNTEAFF.

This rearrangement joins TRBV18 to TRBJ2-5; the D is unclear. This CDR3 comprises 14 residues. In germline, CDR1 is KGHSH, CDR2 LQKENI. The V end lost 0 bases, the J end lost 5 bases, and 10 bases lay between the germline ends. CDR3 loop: CASSPPETMETQYF. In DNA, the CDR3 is TGTGCCAGCTCACCACCGGAAACTATGGAGACCCAGTACTTC.

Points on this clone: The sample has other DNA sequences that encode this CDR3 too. In DNA, the CDR3 is TGCGCCAGCAGCCAAGATCCAGCGGGAGGACTTTACAATGAGCAGTTCTTC. Its translation is CASSQDPAGGLYNEQFF. The rearrangement links TRBV4-1 to TRBJ2-1; 9 bases fit TRBD2. The CDR3 spans 17 residues. Looked up from germline, CDR1 is MGHRA and CDR2 is YSYEKL. The trim removed 0 bases at V and 4 bases at J, leaving 7 bases unmatched.

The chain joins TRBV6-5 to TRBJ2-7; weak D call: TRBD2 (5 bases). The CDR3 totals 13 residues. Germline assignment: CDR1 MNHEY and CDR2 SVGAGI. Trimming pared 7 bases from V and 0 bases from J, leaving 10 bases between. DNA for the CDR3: TGTGCCAGCACGAAAGGACTCTCCTACGAGCAGTACTTC. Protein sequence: CASTKGLSYEQYF.

The CDR3 here is CASSQGSDTQYF. CDR3 nucleotides: TGCGCCAGCAGTCAGGGGTCAGATACGCAGTATTTT. The chain uses TRBV10-2 and TRBJ2-3; weak D call: TRBD1 (6 bases). Germline values: CDR1 WSHSY, CDR2 SAAADI. The CDR3 has 12 residues. Deletions cut 5 bases from V and 4 bases from J, with 7 bases between.

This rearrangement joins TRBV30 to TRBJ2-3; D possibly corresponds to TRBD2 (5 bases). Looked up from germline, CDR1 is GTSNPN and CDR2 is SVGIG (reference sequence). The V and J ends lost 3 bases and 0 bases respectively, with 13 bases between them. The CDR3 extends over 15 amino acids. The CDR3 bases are TGTGCCTGGAGCTTGGCGGGCACTAGCACAGATACGCAGTATTTT. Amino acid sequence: CAWSLAGTSTDTQYF.

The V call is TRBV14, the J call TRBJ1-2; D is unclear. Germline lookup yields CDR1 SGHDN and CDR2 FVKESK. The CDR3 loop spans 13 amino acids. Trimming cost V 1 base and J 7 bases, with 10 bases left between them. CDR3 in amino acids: CASSQALSGGYTF. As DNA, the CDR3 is TGTGCCAGCAGCCAAGCGTTATCGGGTGGCTACACCTTC. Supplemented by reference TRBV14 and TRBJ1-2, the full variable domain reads EAGVTQFPSHSVIEKGQTVTLRCDPISGHDNLYWYRRVMGKEIKFLLHFVKESKQDESGMPNNRFLAERTGGTYSTLKVQPAELEDSGVYFCASSQALSGGYTFGSGTRLTVV.

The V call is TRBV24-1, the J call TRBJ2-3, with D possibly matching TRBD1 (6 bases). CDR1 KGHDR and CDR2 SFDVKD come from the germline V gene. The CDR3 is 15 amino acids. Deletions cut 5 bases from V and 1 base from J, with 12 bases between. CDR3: CATSGTVSGTDTQYF. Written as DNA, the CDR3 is TGTGCCACCAGTGGGACAGTTTCGGGCACAGATACGCAGTATTTT.

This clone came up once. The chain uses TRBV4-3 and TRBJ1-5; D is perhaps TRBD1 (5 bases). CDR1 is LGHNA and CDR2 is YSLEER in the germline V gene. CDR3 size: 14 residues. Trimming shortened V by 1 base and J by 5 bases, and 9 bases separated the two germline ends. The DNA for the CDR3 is TGCGCCAGCAGCCAAGGGGCAGGGCATCAGCCCCAGCATTTT. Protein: CASSQGAGHQPQHF.

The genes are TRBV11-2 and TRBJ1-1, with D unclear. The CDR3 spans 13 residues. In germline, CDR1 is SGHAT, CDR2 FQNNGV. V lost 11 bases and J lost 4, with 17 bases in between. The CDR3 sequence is CAGGEQSFTEAFF. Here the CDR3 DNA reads TGTGCCGGCGGGGAGCAGTCTTTCACTGAAGCTTTCTTT. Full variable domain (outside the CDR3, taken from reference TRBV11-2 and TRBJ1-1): EAGVAQSPRYKIIEKRQSVAFWCNPISGHATLYWYQQILGQGPKLLIQFQNNGVVDDSQLPKDRFSAERLKGVDSTLKIQPAKLEDSAVYLCAGGEQSFTEAFFGQGTRLTVV.

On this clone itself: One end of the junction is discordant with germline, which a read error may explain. CDR3 residues: CASSLGNGANTGELFF. The DNA for the CDR3 is TGTGCTAGCAGCTTAGGGAACGGAGCGAACACCGGGGAGCTGTTTTTT. The V call is TRBV7-7, the J call TRBJ2-2; D gene unclear. Looked up from germline, CDR1 is SSHAT and CDR2 is FNYEAQ (reference sequence). The CDR3 is made up of 16 amino acids.